This passage covers 16 T cell receptor beta chains from one sample sequenced in a study of control samples from healthy donors and cancer patients. TCRdb keeps only in-frame clones here, not all; method: immunoSEQ multiplex PCR. The table records some 90,000 clones, roughly 92% of them present only once. Sequencing input: blood. These receptors were obtained from a woman between 25 and 40 years old in good health.

The V and J genes are TRBV14 and TRBJ1-1; 8 nucleotides agree with TRBD1. The CDR3 covers 15 residues. With V trimmed by 3 bases and J by 3 bases, 6 bases remained unmatched. Germline CDR1 SGHDN, CDR2 FVKESK. CDR3 sequence: CASSQWTGLDTEAFF. DNA for the CDR3: TGTGCCAGCAGCCAGTGGACAGGGTTGGACACTGAAGCTTTCTTT.

This sequence joins TRBV11-3 and TRBJ2-7; D possibly uses TRBD1 or TRBD2 (6 bases each). Trimming cost V 6 bases and J 7 bases, with 25 bases left between them. Germline V lookup: CDR1 SGHNT, CDR2 YENEEA. This CDR3 has 16 amino acids. The CDR3 region is CASSPGGTSPRKEQYF. The CDR3 bases are TGTGCCAGCAGTCCCGGAGGGACAAGCCCCAGGAAAGAGCAGTACTTC.

This clone is a singleton in its sample. The chain carries TRBV14 and TRBJ2-2, with a weak D call TRBD2 (6 bases). This CDR3 is 16 amino acids long. Trimming shortened V by 1 base and J by 2 bases, and 11 bases separated the two germline ends. Germline V lookup: CDR1 SGHDN, CDR2 FVKESK. DNA for the CDR3: TGTGCCAGCAGCCAAGTTCCGGGACTTAACACCGGGGAGCTGTTTTTT. The encoded protein is CASSQVPGLNTGELFF.

V and J are TRBV25-1 and TRBJ2-1; D might be TRBD2 (6 bases). This CDR3 is 14 amino acids long. Trimming removed 3 bases at V and 7 bases at J, with 13 bases between. Germline V gene data show CDR1 as MGHDK and CDR2 as SYGVNS. This CDR3 is CASSDPTLANEQFF. The CDR3 region has the DNA TGTGCCAGCAGTGACCCCACCCTAGCGAATGAGCAGTTCTTC.

The chain employs TRBV24-1 and TRBJ1-5; 9 bases are shared with TRBD1. CDR1 KGHDR and CDR2 SFDVKD come from the germline V gene. J gave up 5 bases and V 2 bases, and 6 bases lay outside the gene matches. The CDR3 consists of 16 residues. CDR3 coding DNA: TGTGCCACCAGTGATTCCGGACAGGGGTCGTATCAGCCCCAGCATTTT. Its protein product is CATSDSGQGSYQPQHF.

This rearrangement joins TRBV6-1 to TRBJ1-2, with D uncertain. The germline V gene encodes CDR1 MNHNS and CDR2 SASEGT. The CDR3 extends over 15 amino acids. V gave up 2 bases and J gave up 0 bases, with 10 bases separating them. This CDR3 reads CASSETAATNYGYTF. CDR3 nucleotide sequence: TGTGCCAGCAGTGAAACGGCAGCCACTAACTATGGCTACACCTTC.

J is TRBJ2-3 and V is TRBV10-1; a possible D gene is TRBD2 (6 bases). Trimming took off 4 bases at V and 4 bases at J, with 9 bases between the two ends. The germline V gene encodes CDR1 WNHNN and CDR2 SYGVQD (reference sequence). The CDR3 is 13 residues long. This chain's CDR3 is CASSGGLSDTQYF. In DNA form, the CDR3 reads TGCGCCAGCAGTGGGGGACTTTCAGATACGCAGTATTTT.

The rearrangement uses TRBV5-1 and TRBJ1-2; 10 bases match TRBD1. This CDR3 is 17 amino acids long. From germline, CDR1 is SGHRS and CDR2 YFSETQ. Trimming cost V 0 bases and J 8 bases; bases outside gene matches: 13. The CDR3 DNA reads as TGCGCCAGCAGCTTGGGGGGAACCGGGACAGGGGTCAGCGGCTACACCTTC. Residues: CASSLGGTGTGVSGYTF.

The J gene is TRBJ2-7, the V gene TRBV19; D remains unclear. Germline CDR1 reads LNHDA; CDR2 reads SQIVND (reference sequence). The CDR3 has 13 residues. V gave up 6 bases and J gave up 0 bases, with 9 bases separating them. The CDR3 reads CASSPENSYEQYF. Here the CDR3 DNA reads TGTGCCAGTAGCCCCGAAAACTCCTACGAGCAGTACTTC.

The V gene is TRBV19, the J gene TRBJ2-7, with D tentatively TRBD1 (5 bases). This CDR3 is 12 amino acids long. The germline V gene encodes CDR1 LNHDA and CDR2 SQIVND (reference sequence). Trimming removed 7 bases from V and 2 bases from J, with 9 bases in between. This CDR3 is CASNSRAYEQYF. Written as DNA, the CDR3 is TGTGCCAGTAACAGCAGGGCCTACGAGCAGTACTTC.

The CDR3 loop reads CASSPIFRTAGELFF. As DNA, the CDR3 is TGTGCCAGTAGCCCAATATTCCGCACCGCCGGGGAGCTGTTTTTT. The chain has TRBV19 and TRBJ2-2; D is unresolved. Deletions cut 6 bases from V and 6 bases from J, with 17 bases between. Germline V gene lookup returns CDR1 LNHDA and CDR2 SQIVND (reference sequence). The CDR3 is 15 residues long.

The rearrangement links TRBV10-1 to TRBJ2-7; D not certain. The V gene lost 5 bases and the J gene lost 6 bases, with 8 bases spanning the gap. This CDR3 comprises 11 residues. Germline CDR1 is WNHNN and CDR2 is SYGVQD (reference sequence). The CDR3 DNA is TGCGCCAGCAGTCTTGGCAGCGAGCAGTACTTC. This sequence encodes CASSLGSEQYF.

This clone was found once. The DNA of the CDR3 is TGTGCCAGCAGCCCCGGACCTGGCTATGGCTACACCTTC. Its translation is CASSPGPGYGYTF. The J gene is TRBJ1-2, the V gene TRBV11-3; D is unresolved. The germline V gene has CDR1 SGHNT and CDR2 YENEEA. There are 13 residues in the CDR3. V was trimmed by 5 bases and J by 4 bases, leaving 11 bases between them.

This clone has a single count. This chain uses TRBV7-9 with TRBJ2-1, with 10 nucleotides matching TRBD2. The CDR3 covers 15 residues. Trimming removed 5 bases from V and 2 bases from J; junction bases left unmatched: 3. From germline, CDR1 is SEHNR and CDR2 FQNEAQ (reference sequence). CDR3 bases: TGTGCCAGCAGCATACTAGCGGGACCCTACAATGAGCAGTTCTTC. Protein: CASSILAGPYNEQFF.

This sequence joins TRBV9 and TRBJ2-2, with 7 bases matching TRBD2. This CDR3 spans 13 amino acids. J was trimmed by 6 bases and V by 4 bases; bases with no gene match: 3. Germline V gene sequence: CDR1 SGDLS, CDR2 YYNGEE. In nucleotides, the CDR3 is TGTGCCAGCAGCTCTGGACTAGCCGGGGAGCTGTTTTTT. It translates to CASSSGLAGELFF. Together with reference TRBV9 and TRBJ2-2, the CDR3 gives the full variable domain: DSGVTQTPKHLITATGQRVTLRCSPRSGDLSVYWYQQSLDQGLQFLIQYYNGEERAKGNILERFSAQQFPDLHSELNLSSLELGDSALYFCASSSGLAGELFFGEGSRLTVL.

The rearrangement uses TRBV27 and TRBJ1-5; 7 positions agree with TRBD1. From germline, CDR1 is MNHEY and CDR2 SMNVEV (reference sequence). The ends lost 4 bases at V and 7 bases at J; junction bases unmatched: 10. The CDR3 is 15 residues long. CDR3 in amino acids: CASSSRQGESQPQHF. CDR3 DNA sequence: TGTGCCAGCAGTTCCCGACAGGGAGAAAGCCAGCCCCAGCATTTT.